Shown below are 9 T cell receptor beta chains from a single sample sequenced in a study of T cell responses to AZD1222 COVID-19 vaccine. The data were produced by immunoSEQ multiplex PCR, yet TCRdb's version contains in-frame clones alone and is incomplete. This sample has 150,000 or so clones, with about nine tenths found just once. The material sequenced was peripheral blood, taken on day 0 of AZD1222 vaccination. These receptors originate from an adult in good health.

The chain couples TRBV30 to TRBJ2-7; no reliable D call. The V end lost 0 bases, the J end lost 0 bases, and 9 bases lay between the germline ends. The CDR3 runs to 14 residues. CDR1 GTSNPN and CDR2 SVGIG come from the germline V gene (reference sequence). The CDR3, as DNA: TGTGCCTGGAGTGTAGGTTCGAGCTCCTACGAGCAGTACTTC. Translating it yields CAWSVGSSSYEQYF. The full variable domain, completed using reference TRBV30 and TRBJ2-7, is SQTIHQWPATLVQPVGSPLSLECTVEGTSNPNLYWYRQAAGRGLQLLFYSVGIGQISSEVPQNLSASRPQDRQFILSSKKLLLSDSGFYLCAWSVGSSSYEQYFGPGTRLTVT.

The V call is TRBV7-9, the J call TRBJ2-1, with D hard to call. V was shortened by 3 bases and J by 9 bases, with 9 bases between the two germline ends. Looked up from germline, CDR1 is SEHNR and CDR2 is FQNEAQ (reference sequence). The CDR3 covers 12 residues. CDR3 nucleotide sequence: TGTGCCAGCAGCTTCCTAGATGTTGAGCAGTTCTTC. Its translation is CASSFLDVEQFF.

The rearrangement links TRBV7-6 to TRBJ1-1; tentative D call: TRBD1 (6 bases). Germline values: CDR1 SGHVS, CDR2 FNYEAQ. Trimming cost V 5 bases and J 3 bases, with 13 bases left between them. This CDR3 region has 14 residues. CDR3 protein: CASSPGAGHTEAFF. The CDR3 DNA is TGTGCCAGCAGCCCAGGGGCAGGGCACACTGAAGCTTTCTTT.

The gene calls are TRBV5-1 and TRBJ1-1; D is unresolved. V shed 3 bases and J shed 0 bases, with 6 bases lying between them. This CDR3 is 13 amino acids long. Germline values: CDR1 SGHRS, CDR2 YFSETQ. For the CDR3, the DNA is TGCGCCAGCAGCTCGAGGATGAACACTGAAGCTTTCTTT. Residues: CASSSRMNTEAFF.

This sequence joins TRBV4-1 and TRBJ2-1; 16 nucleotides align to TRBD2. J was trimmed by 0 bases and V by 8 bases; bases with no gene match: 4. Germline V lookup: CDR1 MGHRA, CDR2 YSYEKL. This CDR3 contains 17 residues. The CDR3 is CASLGTSGGGSYNEQFF. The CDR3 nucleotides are TGCGCCAGCCTCGGGACTAGCGGGGGGGGCTCCTACAATGAGCAGTTCTTC.

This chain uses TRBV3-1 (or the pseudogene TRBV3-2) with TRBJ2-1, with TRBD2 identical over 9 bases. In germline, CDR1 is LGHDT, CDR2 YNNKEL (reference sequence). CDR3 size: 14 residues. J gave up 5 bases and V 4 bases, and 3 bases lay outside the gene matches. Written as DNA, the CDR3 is TGTGCCAGCAGCCCGGGACTAGCAGACAATGAGCAGTTCTTC. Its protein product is CASSPGLADNEQFF.

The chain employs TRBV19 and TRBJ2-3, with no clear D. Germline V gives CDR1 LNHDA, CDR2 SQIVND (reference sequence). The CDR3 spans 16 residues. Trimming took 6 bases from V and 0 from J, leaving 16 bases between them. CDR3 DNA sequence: TGTGCCAGTAGCTCCCCCCCGGACCGAAGCACAGATACGCAGTATTTT. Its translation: CASSSPPDRSTDTQYF.

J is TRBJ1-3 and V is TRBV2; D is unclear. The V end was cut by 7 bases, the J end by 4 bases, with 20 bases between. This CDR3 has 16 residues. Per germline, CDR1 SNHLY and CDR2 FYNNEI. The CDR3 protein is CASTLEGLVGGNTIYF. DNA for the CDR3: TGTGCCAGCACCCTGGAGGGCCTAGTGGGAGGAAACACCATATATTTT.

The CDR3 region is CASSFDPDRRLSEQYF. The CDR3 DNA sequence: TGCGCCAGCAGTTTCGACCCGGACAGAAGGTTGAGTGAGCAGTACTTC. This chain connects TRBV10-1 to TRBJ2-7; D is possibly TRBD1 (6 bases). The CDR3 has 16 residues. Germline lookup yields CDR1 WNHNN and CDR2 SYGVQD (reference sequence). V was cut by 5 bases and J by 7 bases, with 24 bases left in between.